Listed below are T cell receptor beta chains from one sample, sequenced in a study of T cell responses to AZD1222 COVID-19 vaccine. Assay used: immunoSEQ multiplex PCR; TCRdb lists only in-frame clones, some missing. The table lists 80,000 or so clones, 92% of them singletons, with approximately 5% in the top ten. Here the sequenced sample was peripheral blood, taken 28 days after the second AZD1222 dose. These receptors were collected from an adult who received the AZD1222 COVID-19 vaccine. Each CDR3 is given with its conserved first and last residue. The D gene is left open where the match is weak. Clone size is given for some rows only: seen once, a few or many times, or a class if the clone is expanded.

cdr3_aa | cdr3_nt | v_call | clone_size | d_call | j_call
CASIKTRGLGNTIYF | TGTGCCAGCATTAAAACGAGGGGGCTCGGAAACACCATATATTTT | TRBV7-9 | - | TRBD1 | TRBJ1-3
CASSLAASEIKNEQYF | TGCGCCAGCAGCTTGGCGGCTTCAGAAATAAAAAACGAGCAGTACTTC | TRBV5-1 | - | - | TRBJ2-7
CASSSDGYSNQPQHF | TGTGCCAGCAGTTCAGACGGCTATAGCAATCAGCCCCAGCATTTT | TRBV2 | - | - | TRBJ1-5
CASSVGYHNEQFF | TGTGCCAGCAGTGTTGGGTACCACAATGAGCAGTTCTTC | TRBV6-4 | - | - | TRBJ2-1
CASSQTGTGESNQPQHF | TGTGCCAGCAGCCAAACCGGGACAGGGGAAAGCAATCAGCCCCAGCATTTT | TRBV5-6 | few | TRBD1 | TRBJ1-5
CASSQAALGDKNIQYF | TGTGCCAGCAGCCAAGCAGCGCTCGGGGACAAAAACATTCAGTACTTC | TRBV3-1/TRBV3-2 | - | - | TRBJ2-4
CASSSTHGPSTEAFF | TGCGCCAGCAGCTCTACGCACGGGCCGTCCACTGAAGCTTTCTTT | TRBV5-1 | - | - | TRBJ1-1
CASSEAMAGSSYEQYF | TGTGCCAGCAGTGAAGCGATGGCGGGAAGCTCCTACGAGCAGTACTTC | TRBV6-1 | - | - | TRBJ2-7
CSGGSGGPDMNTEAFF | TGCAGCGGGGGCTCCGGGGGACCCGACATGAACACTGAAGCTTTCTTT | TRBV29-1 | - | - | TRBJ1-1
CASSWDYRETQYF | TGTGCCAGCAGTTGGGACTATCGGGAGACCCAGTACTTC | TRBV12-3/TRBV12-4 | - | TRBD2 | TRBJ2-5
CASRIPGQGETGELFF | TGTGCCAGCAGAATCCCGGGACAGGGGGAGACCGGGGAGCTGTTTTTT | TRBV28 | - | TRBD1 | TRBJ2-2
CASRGTSGSRASYEQYF | TGCGCCAGCAGAGGGACTAGCGGGAGTAGGGCCTCCTACGAGCAGTACTTC | TRBV5-1 | - | TRBD2 | TRBJ2-7
CASSLRGQGFGYTF | TGTGCCAGCAGTTTAAGGGGACAGGGGTTTGGCTACACCTTC | TRBV27 | - | TRBD1 | TRBJ1-2
CASSIPAGRLDYGYTF | TGTGCCAGTAGTATCCCGGCAGGAAGATTAGACTATGGCTACACCTTC | TRBV19 | - | - | TRBJ1-2
CASTDLLNTGELFF | TGTGCCAGTACGGATCTTCTGAACACCGGGGAGCTGTTTTTT | TRBV19 | - | - | TRBJ2-2